Each of the 18 T cell receptor beta chains below was sequenced from the same sample in a study of control samples from healthy donors and cancer patients (TCRdb year 2020). Library preparation employed the immunoSEQ multiplex PCR assay. Imported from immuneACCESS, the table was reduced by TCRdb to in-frame sequences with V and J called. These copies leave out some clones; in studies compared against another copy, an unresolved V gene accounts for under half, and the cause of the remainder is not known. The sample profile shows 150,000 to 200,000 clones; roughly 92% of them were found once. The ten largest account for about 1.4% of the sample. The sequencing input was blood. These receptors originate from a woman in her late teens or twenties in good health.

V and J are TRBV14 and TRBJ1-6, with 10 bases aligning to TRBD1. This CDR3 is built from 16 residues. Unmatched junction bases numbered 8, after V lost 5 bases and J lost 7 bases. Germline CDR1 reads SGHDN; CDR2 reads FVKESK. The CDR3 spells CASSFNRDRGNSPLHF. The CDR3 DNA follows: TGTGCCAGCAGCTTTAACCGGGACAGGGGAAATTCACCCCTCCACTTT.

The J gene is TRBJ2-1, the V gene TRBV9; D unclear. The CDR3 spans 12 residues. Germline V lookup: CDR1 SGDLS, CDR2 YYNGEE. Trimming removed 4 bases from V and 5 bases from J, with 7 bases in between. The DNA for the CDR3 is TGTGCCAGCAGCTTTTGGAACAATGAGCAGTTCTTC. It is translated as CASSFWNNEQFF.

V gene TRBV11-3 combines with J gene TRBJ2-1; 11 bases line up with TRBD1. The CDR3 sequence is 17 residues long. With 4 bases clipped from V and 4 bases from J, the junction kept 9 bases outside the gene matches. Germline CDR1 is SGHNT and CDR2 is YENEEA. The CDR3 DNA is TGTGCCAGCAGCTCCTTAGGCGGGGACAGGGGGTACAATGAGCAGTTCTTC. Translating it yields CASSSLGGDRGYNEQFF.

As for this clone: The sample carries other DNA sequences with the same CDR3. DNA of the CDR3: TGTGCCATCAGTGAAGGGGGACGGACTGAAGCTTTCTTT. Encoded protein: CAISEGGRTEAFF. This sequence joins TRBV10-3 and TRBJ1-1, with D possibly TRBD1 on 6 matching bases. CDR3 length equals 13 residues. The ends were cut back, 3 bases at V and 5 bases at J, with 10 bases in the middle. Germline V gene sequence: CDR1 ENHRY, CDR2 SYGVKD.

The rearrangement links TRBV6-2 or TRBV6-3 to TRBJ1-1; D is unresolved. Germline CDR1 and CDR2: MNHEY and SVGEGT. The ends were cut back, 5 bases at V and 5 bases at J, with 6 bases in the middle. The CDR3 contains 11 residues. The CDR3: CASSSRTEAFF. In DNA, the CDR3 is TGTGCCAGCAGTAGTCGGACTGAAGCTTTCTTT.

The chain is built from TRBV6-2 or TRBV6-3 and TRBJ2-2; 9 bases agree with TRBD1. Unmatched junction bases numbered 6, after V lost 5 bases and J lost 5 bases. This CDR3 is 15 amino acids long. Germline CDR1 is MNHEY and CDR2 is SVGEGT. CDR3 in DNA: TGTGCCAGCAGTGCTGGACAGGGGAGGACCGGGGAGCTGTTTTTT. Amino acids: CASSAGQGRTGELFF.

This chain links TRBV6-5 with TRBJ1-2; maybe TRBD1 (5 bases). V lost 2 bases, J lost 3 bases, and 7 bases lay in between. CDR3 size: 13 residues. Per germline, CDR1 MNHEY and CDR2 SVGAGI. The CDR3 bases are TGTGCCAGCAGTTACGGGGGTTACTATGGCTACACCTTC. Translating gives CASSYGGYYGYTF.

The chain joins TRBV6-2 or TRBV6-3 to TRBJ1-5; D remains unclear. Trimming stripped 1 base from V and 7 bases from J, with 11 bases between. Per the germline V gene, CDR1 is MNHEY and CDR2 is SVGEGT. This CDR3 spans 14 amino acids. In nucleotides, the CDR3 is TGTGCCAGCAGTTACTTGGGGTTAGGGCAGCCCCAGCATTTT. Translated: CASSYLGLGQPQHF.

The V and J genes are TRBV4-2 and TRBJ1-2; D unresolved. There are 12 residues in the CDR3. Germline V lookup: CDR1 LGHNA, CDR2 YNFKEQ. The V gene lost 0 bases and the J gene lost 4 bases, with 3 bases spanning the gap. The CDR3 nucleotides are TGTGCCAGCAGCCAAGAAGGCTATGGCTACACCTTC. Residues: CASSQEGYGYTF.

This clone was seen once. The chain combines TRBV20-1 with TRBJ2-2; D gene unclear. Germline V gene sequence: CDR1 DFQATT, CDR2 SNEGSKA (reference sequence). The germline V and J ends were trimmed by 3 bases and 1 base, with 9 bases remaining between them. CDR3 length equals 14 residues. CDR3 sequence: CSASDRRNTGELFF. The CDR3 bases are TGCAGTGCTAGTGACCGCAGGAACACCGGGGAGCTGTTTTTT.

This clone was seen once. This CDR3 reads CASSEEPGPGYGYTF. CDR3 bases: TGTGCCAGCAGTGAAGAGCCGGGGCCGGGCTATGGCTACACCTTC. V usage is TRBV2 and J usage is TRBJ1-2; a weak D match, TRBD1 (5 bases). CDR1 SNHLY and CDR2 FYNNEI come from the germline V gene. There are 15 residues in the CDR3. The V gene lost 1 base and the J gene lost 4 bases, with 13 bases spanning the gap.

The V call is TRBV7-9, the J call TRBJ2-3; D not certain. CDR1 and CDR2 (germline): SEHNR, FQNEAQ (reference sequence). V lost 5 bases and J 4 bases, leaving 10 bases between the germline ends. The CDR3 totals 13 residues. CDR3 nucleotides: TGTGCCAGCAGCCCCCCTTATTCAGATACGCAGTATTTT. Translated, it gives CASSPPYSDTQYF.

The chain employs TRBV5-4 and TRBJ1-1; 7 nucleotides align to TRBD1. V trimming: 3 bases; J trimming: 1 base; junction bases outside the gene matches: 3. Germline CDR1 is SGHNT and CDR2 is YYREEE (reference sequence). This CDR3 has 14 residues. The CDR3 nucleotides read TGTGCCAGCAGCTCGGGACAGAGGAACACTGAAGCTTTCTTT. Protein: CASSSGQRNTEAFF.

The chain links TRBV10-3 to TRBJ2-7; 7 bases map to TRBD1. The CDR3 runs to 14 residues. Germline V gives CDR1 ENHRY, CDR2 SYGVKD. Trimming removed 5 bases from V and 6 bases from J; junction bases left unmatched: 10. DNA of the CDR3: TGTGCCATCAGTAAAGGGCAGGGGGAATCCGAGCAGTACTTC. This translates into CAISKGQGESEQYF.

The chain links TRBV11-3 to TRBJ1-4, with TRBD1 matching over 7 bases. CDR1 SGHNT and CDR2 YENEEA come from the germline V gene. The trim removed 5 bases at V and 4 bases at J, leaving 4 bases unmatched. The CDR3 totals 14 residues. The CDR3 here is CASSAGQINEKLFF. Written as DNA, the CDR3 is TGTGCCAGCAGCGCGGGACAGATTAATGAAAAACTGTTTTTT.

The V gene is TRBV5-6, the J gene TRBJ2-2, with 9 bases that match TRBD1. V lost 0 bases to trimming and J lost 5 bases; unmatched junction nucleotides: 5. The CDR3 is 16 amino acids. CDR1 SGHDT and CDR2 YYEEEE come from the germline V gene. The CDR3 protein is CASSLEGQGLTGELFF. CDR3 in DNA: TGTGCCAGCAGCTTGGAGGGACAGGGATTAACCGGGGAGCTGTTTTTT.

The chain couples TRBV15 to TRBJ1-2; no firm D call. This CDR3 spans 13 amino acids. Germline CDR1 and CDR2: LNHNV and YYDKDF (reference sequence). V lost 0 bases and J lost 4, with 6 bases in between. The CDR3 nucleotides read TGTGCCACCAGCAGAGATATTTCCTATGGCTACACCTTC. Protein sequence: CATSRDISYGYTF.

V usage is TRBV2 and J usage is TRBJ2-7; D is undetermined. CDR1 is SNHLY and CDR2 is FYNNEI in the germline V gene. The CDR3 has 12 residues. Trimming took off 3 bases at V and 2 bases at J, with 5 bases between the two ends. CDR3 nucleotides: TGTGCCAGCAGTGATCTGGCCTACGAGCAGTACTTC. It encodes CASSDLAYEQYF.